This TCR beta chain originates from a study of shared clonotypes between healthy human individuals. This clone was recorded a few times. The sample holds other DNA sequences that translate to the same CDR3. TCRdb's copy holds only in-frame clones and misses some; the assay was immunoSEQ multiplex PCR. The table records about 2.4 million clones, 90% to 95% of them present only once. The TCR sequence derives from a man aged 18-30 years in good health. The specimen sequenced was naive CD4+ T cells sorted from blood. Subset given: CD45RA+ positively selected.

The CDR3 DNA follows: TGTGCCAGTAGTTCACGGACAGGCGGCAATCAGCCCCAGCATTTT. It translates to CASSSRTGGNQPQHF. This sequence joins TRBV19 and TRBJ1-5; 7 bases match TRBD1. This CDR3 has 15 residues. Per the germline V gene, CDR1 is LNHDA and CDR2 is SQIVND (reference sequence). J gave up 2 bases and V 5 bases, and 6 bases lay outside the gene matches.